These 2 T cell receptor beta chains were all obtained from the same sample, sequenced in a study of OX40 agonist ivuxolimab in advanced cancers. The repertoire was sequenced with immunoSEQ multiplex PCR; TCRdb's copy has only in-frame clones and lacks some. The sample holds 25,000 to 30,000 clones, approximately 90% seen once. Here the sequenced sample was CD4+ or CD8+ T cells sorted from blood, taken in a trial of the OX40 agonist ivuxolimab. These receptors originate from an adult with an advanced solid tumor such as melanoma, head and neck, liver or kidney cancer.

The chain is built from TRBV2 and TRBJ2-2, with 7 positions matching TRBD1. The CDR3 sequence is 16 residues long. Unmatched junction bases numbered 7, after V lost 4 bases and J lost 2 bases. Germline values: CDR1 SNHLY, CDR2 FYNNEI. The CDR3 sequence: CASSGYKGGNTGELFF. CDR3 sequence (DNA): TGTGCCAGCAGTGGATATAAAGGGGGCAACACCGGGGAGCTGTTTTTT.

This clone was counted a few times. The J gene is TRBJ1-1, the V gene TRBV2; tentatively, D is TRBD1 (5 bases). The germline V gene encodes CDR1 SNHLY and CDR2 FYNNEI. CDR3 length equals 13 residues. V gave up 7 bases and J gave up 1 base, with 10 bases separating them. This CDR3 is CASIQGENTEAFF. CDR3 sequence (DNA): TGTGCCAGCATTCAGGGTGAGAACACTGAAGCTTTCTTT. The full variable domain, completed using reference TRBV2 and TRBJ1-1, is EPEVTQTPSHQVTQMGQEVILRCVPISNHLYFYWYRQILGQKVEFLVSFYNNEISEKSEIFDDQFSVERPDGSNFTLKIRSTKLEDSAMYFCASIQGENTEAFFGQGTRLTVV.